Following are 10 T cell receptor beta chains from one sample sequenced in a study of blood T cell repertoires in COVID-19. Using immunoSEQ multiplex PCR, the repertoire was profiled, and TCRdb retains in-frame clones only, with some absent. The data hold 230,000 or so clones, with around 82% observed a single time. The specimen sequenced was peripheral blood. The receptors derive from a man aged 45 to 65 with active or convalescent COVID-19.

CDR3 region: CSVEDGRLDIQYF. The CDR3 coding sequence is TGCAGCGTTGAAGATGGGAGGTTGGACATTCAGTACTTC. V and J are TRBV29-1 and TRBJ2-4; D is possibly TRBD2 (6 bases). Germline values: CDR1 SQVTM, CDR2 ANQGSEA. The CDR3 length is 13 residues. The V end was cut by 0 bases, the J end by 8 bases, with 11 bases between.

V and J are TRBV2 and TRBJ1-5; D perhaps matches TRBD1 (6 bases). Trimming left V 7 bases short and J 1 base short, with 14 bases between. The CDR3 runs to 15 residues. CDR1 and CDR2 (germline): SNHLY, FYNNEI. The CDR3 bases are TGTGCCAGCACAGAGGATAGGGGGAGCAATCAGCCCCAGCATTTT. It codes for CASTEDRGSNQPQHF.

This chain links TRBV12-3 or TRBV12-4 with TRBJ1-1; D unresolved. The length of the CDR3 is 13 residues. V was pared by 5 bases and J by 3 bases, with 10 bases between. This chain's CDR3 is CASSPGAYTEAFF. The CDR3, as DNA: TGTGCCAGCAGTCCGGGTGCATACACTGAAGCTTTCTTT.

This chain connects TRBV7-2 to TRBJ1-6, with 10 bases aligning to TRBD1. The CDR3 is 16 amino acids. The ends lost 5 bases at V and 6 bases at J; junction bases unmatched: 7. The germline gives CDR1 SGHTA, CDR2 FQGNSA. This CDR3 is CASSPTGQGINSPLHF. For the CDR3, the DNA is TGTGCCAGCAGCCCCACGGGACAGGGGATTAATTCACCCCTCCACTTT.

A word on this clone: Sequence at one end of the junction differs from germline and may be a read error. The CDR3 is CASSLFGQGELFF. CDR3 nucleotides: TGTGCCAGCAGCTTGTTCGGACAGGGTGAGCTGTTCTTC. J is TRBJ2-1 and V is TRBV7-9; TRBD1 matches at 8 bases. The CDR3 spans 13 residues. Germline V gene sequence: CDR1 SEHNR, CDR2 FQNEAQ (reference sequence).

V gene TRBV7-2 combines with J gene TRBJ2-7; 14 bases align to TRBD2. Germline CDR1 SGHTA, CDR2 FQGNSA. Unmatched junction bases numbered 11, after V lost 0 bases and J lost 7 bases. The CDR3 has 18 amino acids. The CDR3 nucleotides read TGTGCCAGCAGCTTAGCTGGTGGACTAGCGGGGGGCCCGGGGGAGCAGTACTTC. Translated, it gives CASSLAGGLAGGPGEQYF.

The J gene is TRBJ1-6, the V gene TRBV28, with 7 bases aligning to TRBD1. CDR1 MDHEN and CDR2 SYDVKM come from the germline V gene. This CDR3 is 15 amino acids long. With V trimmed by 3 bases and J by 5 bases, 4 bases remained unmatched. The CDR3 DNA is TGTGCCAGCAGTTTCGGGGACAGACATAATTCACCCCTCCACTTT. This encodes CASSFGDRHNSPLHF.

The CDR3 DNA reads TGTGCCAGCAGCTTAGCGCATTCCCAGTCTAATGAAAAACTGTTTTTT. It codes for CASSLAHSQSNEKLFF. The V and J genes are TRBV7-8 and TRBJ1-4, with D unclear. This CDR3 has 16 residues. V was cut by 0 bases and J by 3 bases, with 11 bases left in between. From germline, CDR1 is SGHVS and CDR2 FQNEAQ.

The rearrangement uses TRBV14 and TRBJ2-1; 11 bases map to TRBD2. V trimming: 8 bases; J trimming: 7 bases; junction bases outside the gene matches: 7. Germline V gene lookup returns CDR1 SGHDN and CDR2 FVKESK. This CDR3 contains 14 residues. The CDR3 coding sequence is TGTGCCAGCCATAGCGGGGGGGCCGGGAATGAGCAGTTCTTC. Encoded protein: CASHSGGAGNEQFF.

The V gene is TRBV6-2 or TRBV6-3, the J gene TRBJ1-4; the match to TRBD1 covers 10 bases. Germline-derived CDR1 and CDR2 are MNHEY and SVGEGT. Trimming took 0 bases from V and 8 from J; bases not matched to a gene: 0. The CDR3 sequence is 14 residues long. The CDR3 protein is CASSYSTGGEKLFF. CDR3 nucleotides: TGTGCCAGCAGTTACTCGACAGGGGGCGAAAAACTGTTTTTT.